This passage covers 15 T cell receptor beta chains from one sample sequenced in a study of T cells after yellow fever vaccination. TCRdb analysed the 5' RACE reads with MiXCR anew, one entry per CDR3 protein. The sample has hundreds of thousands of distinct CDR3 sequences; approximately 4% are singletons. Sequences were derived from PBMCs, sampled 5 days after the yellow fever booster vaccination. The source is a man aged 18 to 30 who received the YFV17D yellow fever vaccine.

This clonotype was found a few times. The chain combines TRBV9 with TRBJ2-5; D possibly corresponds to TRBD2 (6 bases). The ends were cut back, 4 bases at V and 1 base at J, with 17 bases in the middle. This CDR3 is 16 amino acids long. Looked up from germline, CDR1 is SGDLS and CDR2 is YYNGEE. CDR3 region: CASSSTAGRVQETQYF. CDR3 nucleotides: TGTGCCAGCAGCTCAACCGCGGGACGCGTCCAAGAGACCCAGTACTTC.

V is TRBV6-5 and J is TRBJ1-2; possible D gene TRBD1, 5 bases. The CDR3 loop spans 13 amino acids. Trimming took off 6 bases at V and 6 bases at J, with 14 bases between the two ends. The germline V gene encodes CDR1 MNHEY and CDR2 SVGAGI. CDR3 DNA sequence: TGTGCCAGCAGACTCCCCGGGACTCATGGCTACACCTTC. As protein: CASRLPGTHGYTF.

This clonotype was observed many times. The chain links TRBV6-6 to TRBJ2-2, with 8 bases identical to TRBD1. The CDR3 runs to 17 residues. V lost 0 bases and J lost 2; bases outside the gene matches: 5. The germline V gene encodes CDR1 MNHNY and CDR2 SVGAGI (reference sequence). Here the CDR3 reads CASSYSTGTGNTGELFF. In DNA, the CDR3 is TGTGCCAGCAGTTACTCGACGGGGACAGGAAACACCGGGGAGCTGTTTTTT.

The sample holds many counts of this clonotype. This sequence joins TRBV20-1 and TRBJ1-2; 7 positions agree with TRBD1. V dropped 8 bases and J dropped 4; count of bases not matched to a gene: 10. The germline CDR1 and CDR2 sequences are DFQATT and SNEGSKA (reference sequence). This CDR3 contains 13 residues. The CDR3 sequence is CSSISGTAYGYTF. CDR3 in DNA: TGCAGTTCAATCTCCGGGACAGCCTATGGCTACACCTTC.

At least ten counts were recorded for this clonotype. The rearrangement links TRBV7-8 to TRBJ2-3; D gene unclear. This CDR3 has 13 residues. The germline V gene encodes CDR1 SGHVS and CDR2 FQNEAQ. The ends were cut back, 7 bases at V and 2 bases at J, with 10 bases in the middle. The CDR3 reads CASTLRPTDTQYF. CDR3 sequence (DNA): TGTGCCAGCACCCTCAGGCCCACAGATACGCAGTATTTT.

CDR3 DNA sequence: TGTGCCAGCAGCTTAATAGTGCCGTTTTTCCAAGAGACCCAGTACTTC. Amino acid sequence: CASSLIVPFFQETQYF. This chain links TRBV7-2 with TRBJ2-5, with D hard to call. Germline lookup yields CDR1 SGHTA and CDR2 FQGNSA. Trimming left V 2 bases short and J 1 base short, with 14 bases between. The CDR3 covers 16 residues.

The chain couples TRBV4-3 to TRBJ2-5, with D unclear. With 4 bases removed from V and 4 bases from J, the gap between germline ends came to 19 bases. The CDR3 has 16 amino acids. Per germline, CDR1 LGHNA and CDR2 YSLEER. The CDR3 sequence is CASSLDPANTAETQYF. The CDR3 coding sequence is TGCGCCAGCAGCCTAGACCCGGCTAACACCGCAGAGACCCAGTACTTC.

CDR3 amino acids: CATSRDKQGGSTDTQYF. CDR3 DNA: TGTGCCACCAGCAGGGATAAACAGGGGGGAAGCACAGATACGCAGTATTTT. The chain employs TRBV15 and TRBJ2-3; TRBD1 matches 8 bases. The CDR3 spans 17 residues. Looked up from germline, CDR1 is LNHNV and CDR2 is YYDKDF (reference sequence). V shed 3 bases and J 0 bases; nucleotides not matched to a gene: 8. The entire variable domain, with the rest obtained from reference TRBV15 and TRBJ2-3, is as follows: DAMVIQNPRYQVTQFGKPVTLSCSQTLNHNVMYWYQQKSSQAPKLLFHYYDKDFNNEADTPDNFQSRRPNTSFCFLDIRSPGLGDTAMYLCATSRDKQGGSTDTQYFGPGTRLTVL.

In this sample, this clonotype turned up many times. The CDR3 DNA reads as TGTGCCAGCAGCTTAGGGGGGTGGGAGACCCAGTACTTC. As protein: CASSLGGWETQYF. The chain joins TRBV7-6 to TRBJ2-5; D is possibly TRBD1 or TRBD2 (5 bases each). V gave up 1 base and J gave up 5 bases, with 8 bases separating them. The CDR3 is made up of 13 amino acids. CDR1 and CDR2 from the germline V gene are SGHVS and FNYEAQ.

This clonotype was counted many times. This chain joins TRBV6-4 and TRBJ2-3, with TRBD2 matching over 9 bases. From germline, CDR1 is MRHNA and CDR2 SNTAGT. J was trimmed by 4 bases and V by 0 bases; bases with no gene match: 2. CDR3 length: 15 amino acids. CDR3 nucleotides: TGTGCCAGCAGTGACTCAGGCGGGGGGGCAGATACGCAGTATTTT. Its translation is CASSDSGGGADTQYF.

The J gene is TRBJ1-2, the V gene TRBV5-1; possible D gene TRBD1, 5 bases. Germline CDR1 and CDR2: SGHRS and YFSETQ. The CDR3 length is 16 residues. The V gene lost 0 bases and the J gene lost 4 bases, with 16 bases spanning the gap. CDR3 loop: CASSLVTDPGSYGYTF. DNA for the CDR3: TGCGCCAGCAGCTTGGTGACAGACCCGGGTAGCTATGGCTACACCTTC.

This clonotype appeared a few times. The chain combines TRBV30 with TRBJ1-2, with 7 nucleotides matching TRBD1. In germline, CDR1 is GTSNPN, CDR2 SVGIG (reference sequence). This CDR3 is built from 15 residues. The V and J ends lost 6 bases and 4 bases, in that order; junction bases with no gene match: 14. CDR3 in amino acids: CACPGTVISSYGYTF. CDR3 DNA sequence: TGTGCCTGCCCCGGGACAGTAATATCCTCCTATGGCTACACCTTC.

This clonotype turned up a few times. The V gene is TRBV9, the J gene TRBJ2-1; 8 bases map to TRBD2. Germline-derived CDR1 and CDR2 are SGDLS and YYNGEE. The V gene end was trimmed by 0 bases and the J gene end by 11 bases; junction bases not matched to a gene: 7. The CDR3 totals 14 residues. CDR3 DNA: TGTGCCAGCAGCGTAGAGGCAACTAGCGGAAAGCAGTTCTTC. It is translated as CASSVEATSGKQFF.

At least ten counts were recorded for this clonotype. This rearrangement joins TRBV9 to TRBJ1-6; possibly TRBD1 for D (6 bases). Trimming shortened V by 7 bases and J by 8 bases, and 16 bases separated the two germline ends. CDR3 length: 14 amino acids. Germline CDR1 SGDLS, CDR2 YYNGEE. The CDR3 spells CASRAGAADSPLHF. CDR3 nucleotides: TGTGCCAGCCGGGCAGGGGCCGCCGATTCACCCCTCCACTTT.

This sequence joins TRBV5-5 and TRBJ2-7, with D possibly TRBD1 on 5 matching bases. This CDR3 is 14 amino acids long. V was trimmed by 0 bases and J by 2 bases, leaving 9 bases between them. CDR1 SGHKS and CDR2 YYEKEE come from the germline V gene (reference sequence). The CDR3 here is CASSLAQGPYEQYF. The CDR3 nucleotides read TGTGCCAGCAGCTTGGCGCAGGGTCCCTACGAGCAGTACTTC.